This is a list of T cell receptor beta chains from one sample in a study of tumor and adjacent non-tumor tissue in lung cancer. TCRdb reprocessed the multiplex PCR reads with MiXCR, giving one entry per CDR3 protein. The data hold tens of thousands of distinct CDR3 sequences, with 65% to 75% observed a single time. The sequenced sample was lung tumor tissue. The source is a woman aged 70-85 years with non-small cell lung cancer. CDR3s include the opening cysteine and the closing phenylalanine or tryptophan. A D gene is named only where the DNA matches it firmly. A clone size is listed for some rows: how often the clone was seen (once, few, many), or a class if it is expanded.

J gene	D gene	clone size	V gene	CDR3 protein	CDR3 DNA
TRBJ2-3	TRBD1	.	TRBV29-1	CSVALETGVDAQYF	TGCAGCGTTGCCCTGGAGACAGGGGTAGATGCGCAGTATTTT
TRBJ2-1	TRBD2	.	TRBV12-3/TRBV12-4	CASSVSGSSNEQFF	TGTGCCAGCAGTGTTAGCGGGAGTAGCAATGAGCAGTTCTTC
TRBJ1-2	TRBD1	.	TRBV4-1	CASNQSNETGRNYGYTF	TGCGCCAGCAACCAATCAAACGAGACAGGGAGAAACTATGGCTACACCTTC
TRBJ1-1	.	.	TRBV4-1	CASSTWTENTEALF	TGCGCCAGCAGCACATGGACAGAGAACACTGAAGCTTTATTT
TRBJ1-1	.	medium-sized	TRBV12-3/TRBV12-4	CASSLWGGDTEAFF	TGTGCCAGCAGTTTGTGGGGGGGCGACACTGAAGCTTTCTTT
TRBJ2-7	.	once	TRBV5-5	CTSSLDPGARSYVQYF	TGTACCAGCAGCTTGGATCCGGGGGCCCGCTCCTACGTGCAGTACTTC
TRBJ2-7	.	.	TRBV29-1	CIVVEGYEHYF	TGCATCGTTGTGGAAGGCTACGAGCACTACTTC
TRBJ1-5	TRBD1	.	TRBV20-1	CSARDDRDGRSNRPQHF	TGCAGTGCTAGAGATGACAGGGATGGGCGTAGTAATCGGCCCCAGCATTTT
TRBJ2-1	TRBD1	few	TRBV29-1	CSIEDPRTGDHYNEQFF	TGTAGCATTGAAGATCCCCGGACAGGGGACCATTACAATGAGCAGTTCTTC
TRBJ2-1	.	.	TRBV11-2	CASSIATGVYNEQFF	TGTGCCAGCAGCATAGCAACGGGAGTCTACAATGAGCAGTTCTTC
TRBJ2-7	TRBD1	few	TRBV7-9	CASRGQGTYEQYF	TGTGCCAGCAGAGGACAGGGGACCTACGAGCAGTACTTC
TRBJ1-1	.	.	TRBV29-1	CSGRTELNTEASF	TGCAGCGGACGGACTGAGCTGAACACTGAAGCTTCCTTT